This TCR beta chain emerged from a study of identifying expanded T cells in peripheral blood. Sequencing was performed with immunoSEQ multiplex PCR; in TCRdb, only in-frame clones are kept and a portion is missing. This sample has about 130,000 clones, with 86% found just once. Germline V lookup: CDR1 SNHLY, CDR2 FYNNEI. V was shortened by 3 bases and J by 1 base, with 9 bases between the two germline ends. The CDR3 totals 14 residues. About this clone itself: The antigen is not known.

Study-wide results and caveats: Variance in clone template counts between roughly two-week samples significantly increased with total template count across all healthy donors. About 1.2 clones differed between technical replicates, versus 16.4 and 19 over time.

Healthy donors had no documented immune events, such as infections, while sampled. This receptor was taken from a person aged 18 to 69 in good health. Sample: blood. The gene calls are TRBV2 and TRBJ1-1; D is perhaps TRBD1 (5 bases). The CDR3 DNA sequence: TGTGCCAGCAGTGATCTGACAGCGAACACTGAAGCTTTCTTT. Amino acids: CASSDLTANTEAFF.